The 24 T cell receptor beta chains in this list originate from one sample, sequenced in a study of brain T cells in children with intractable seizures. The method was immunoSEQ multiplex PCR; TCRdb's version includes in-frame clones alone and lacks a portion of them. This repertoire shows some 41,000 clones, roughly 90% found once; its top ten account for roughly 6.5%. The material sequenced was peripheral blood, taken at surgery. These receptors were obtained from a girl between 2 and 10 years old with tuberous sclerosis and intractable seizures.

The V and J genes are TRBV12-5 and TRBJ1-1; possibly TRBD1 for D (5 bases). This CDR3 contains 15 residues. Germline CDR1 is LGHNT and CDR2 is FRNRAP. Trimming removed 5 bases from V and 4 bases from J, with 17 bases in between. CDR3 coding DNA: TGTGCTAGTGGTACGGACGGTGTGGGGGGCACTGAAGCTTTCTTT. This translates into CASGTDGVGGTEAFF.

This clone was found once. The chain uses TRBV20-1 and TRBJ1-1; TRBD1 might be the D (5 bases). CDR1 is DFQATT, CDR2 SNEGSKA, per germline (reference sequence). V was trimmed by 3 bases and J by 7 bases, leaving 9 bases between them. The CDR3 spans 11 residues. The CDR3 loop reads CSASRDLEAFF. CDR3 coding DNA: TGCAGTGCTAGTCGGGACCTTGAAGCTTTCTTT.

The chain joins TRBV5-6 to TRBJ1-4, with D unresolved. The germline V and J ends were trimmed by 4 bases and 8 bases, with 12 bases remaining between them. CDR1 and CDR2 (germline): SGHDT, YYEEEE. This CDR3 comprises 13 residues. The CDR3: CASSRDMEEKLFF. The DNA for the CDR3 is TGTGCCAGCAGCCGTGACATGGAGGAAAAACTGTTTTTT. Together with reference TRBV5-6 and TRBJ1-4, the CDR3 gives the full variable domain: DAGVTQSPTHLIKTRGQQVTLRCSPKSGHDTVSWYQQALGQGPQFIFQYYEEEERQRGNFPDRFSGHQFPNYSSELNVNALLLGDSALYLCASSRDMEEKLFFGSGTQLSVL.

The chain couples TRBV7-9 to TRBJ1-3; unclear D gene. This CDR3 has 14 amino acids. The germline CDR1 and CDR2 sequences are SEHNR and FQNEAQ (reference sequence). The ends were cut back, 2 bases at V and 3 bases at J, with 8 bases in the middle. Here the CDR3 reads CASSLMGGGNTIYF. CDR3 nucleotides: TGTGCCAGCAGCTTAATGGGTGGTGGAAACACCATATATTTT.

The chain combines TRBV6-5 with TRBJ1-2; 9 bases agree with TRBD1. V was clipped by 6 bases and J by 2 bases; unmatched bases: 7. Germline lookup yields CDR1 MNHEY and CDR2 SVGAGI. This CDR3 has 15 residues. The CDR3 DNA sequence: TGTGCCAGCAGAGCCACGGGACAGGGAAACTATGGCTACACCTTC. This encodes CASRATGQGNYGYTF.

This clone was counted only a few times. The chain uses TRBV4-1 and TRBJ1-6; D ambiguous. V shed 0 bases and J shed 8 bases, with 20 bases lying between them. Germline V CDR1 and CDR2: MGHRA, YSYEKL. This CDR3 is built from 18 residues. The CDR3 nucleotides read TGCGCCAGCAGCCAAGATTCCAGTTCTCTATCGTTTTATTCACCCCTCCACTTT. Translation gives CASSQDSSSLSFYSPLHF.

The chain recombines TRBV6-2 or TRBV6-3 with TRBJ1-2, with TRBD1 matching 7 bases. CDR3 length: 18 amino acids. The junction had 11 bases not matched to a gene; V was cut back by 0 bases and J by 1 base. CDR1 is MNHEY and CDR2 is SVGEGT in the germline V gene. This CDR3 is CASSYSTLSRGRNYGYTF. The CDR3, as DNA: TGTGCCAGCAGTTACTCGACCCTCTCGAGGGGGCGTAACTATGGCTACACCTTC.

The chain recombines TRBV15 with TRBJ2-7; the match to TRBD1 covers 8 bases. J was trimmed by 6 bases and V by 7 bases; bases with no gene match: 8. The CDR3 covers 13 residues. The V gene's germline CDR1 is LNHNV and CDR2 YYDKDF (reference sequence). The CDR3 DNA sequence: TGTGCCACCAAACCGGGACAGGTTGGCGAGCAGTACGTC. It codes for CATKPGQVGEQYV.

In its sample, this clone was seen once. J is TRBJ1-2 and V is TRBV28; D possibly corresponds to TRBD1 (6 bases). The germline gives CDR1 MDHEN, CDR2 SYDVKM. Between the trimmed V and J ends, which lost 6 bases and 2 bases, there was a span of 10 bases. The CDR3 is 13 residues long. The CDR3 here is CASSRQANYGYTF. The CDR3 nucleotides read TGTGCCAGCAGCCGACAGGCAAACTATGGCTACACCTTC.

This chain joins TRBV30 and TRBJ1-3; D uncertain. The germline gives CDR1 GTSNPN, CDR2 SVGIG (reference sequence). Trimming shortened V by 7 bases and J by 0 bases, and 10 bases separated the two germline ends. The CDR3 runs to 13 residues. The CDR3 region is CALQPGSGNTIYF. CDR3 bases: TGTGCCTTACAACCTGGCTCTGGAAACACCATATATTTT.

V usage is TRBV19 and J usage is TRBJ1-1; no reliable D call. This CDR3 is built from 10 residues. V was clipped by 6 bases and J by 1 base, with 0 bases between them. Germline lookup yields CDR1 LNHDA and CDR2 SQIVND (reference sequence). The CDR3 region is CASRNTEAFF. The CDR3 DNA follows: TGTGCCAGTAGGAACACTGAAGCTTTCTTT.

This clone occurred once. The CDR3 sequence is CASSYWTGGDEQFF. The CDR3 coding sequence is TGTGCCAGCAGTTACTGGACAGGGGGCGATGAGCAGTTCTTC. The chain has TRBV6-5 and TRBJ2-1, with 11 bases lining up with TRBD1. The CDR3 totals 14 residues. Losses at the gene ends were 1 base for V and 8 bases for J; bases not matched to a gene: 1. Germline CDR1 reads MNHEY; CDR2 reads SVGAGI.

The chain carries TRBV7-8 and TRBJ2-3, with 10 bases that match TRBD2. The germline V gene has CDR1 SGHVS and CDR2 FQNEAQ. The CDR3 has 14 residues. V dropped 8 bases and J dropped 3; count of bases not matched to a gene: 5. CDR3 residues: CASGKAGGTDTQYF. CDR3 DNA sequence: TGTGCCAGCGGAAAAGCGGGGGGGACAGATACGCAGTATTTT.

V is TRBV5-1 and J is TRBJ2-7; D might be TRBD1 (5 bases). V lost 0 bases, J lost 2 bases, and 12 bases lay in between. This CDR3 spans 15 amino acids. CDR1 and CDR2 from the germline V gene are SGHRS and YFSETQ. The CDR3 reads CASSLVGQPAYEQYV. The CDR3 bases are TGCGCCAGCAGCTTGGTGGGGCAGCCGGCCTACGAGCAGTACGTC.

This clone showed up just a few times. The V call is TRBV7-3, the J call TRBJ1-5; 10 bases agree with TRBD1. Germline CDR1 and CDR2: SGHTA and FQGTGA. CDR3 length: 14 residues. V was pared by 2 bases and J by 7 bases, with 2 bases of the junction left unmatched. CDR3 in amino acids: CASSLSTGGQPQHF. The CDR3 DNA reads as TGTGCCAGCAGCTTATCGACAGGGGGCCAGCCCCAGCATTTT.

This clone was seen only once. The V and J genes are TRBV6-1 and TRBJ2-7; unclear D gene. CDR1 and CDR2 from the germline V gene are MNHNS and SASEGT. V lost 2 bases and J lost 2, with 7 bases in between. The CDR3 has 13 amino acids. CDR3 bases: TGTGCCAGCAGTGAAATAGGGACCTACGAGCAGTACGTC. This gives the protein CASSEIGTYEQYV.

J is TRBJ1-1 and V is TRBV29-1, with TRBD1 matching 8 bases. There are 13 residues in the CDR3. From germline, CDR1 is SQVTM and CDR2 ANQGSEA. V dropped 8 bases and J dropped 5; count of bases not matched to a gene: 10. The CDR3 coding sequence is TGCAGCTTCGCGGGACAGGAGAGTACTGAAGCTTTCTTT. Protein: CSFAGQESTEAFF.

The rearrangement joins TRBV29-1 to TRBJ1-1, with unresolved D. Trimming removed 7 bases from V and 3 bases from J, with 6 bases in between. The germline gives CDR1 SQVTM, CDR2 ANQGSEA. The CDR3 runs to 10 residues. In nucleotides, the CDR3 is TGCAGCGCCAAAGACACTGAAGCTTTCTTT. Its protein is CSAKDTEAFF.

This chain's CDR3 is CASSDTLASSYEQYV. CDR3 coding DNA: TGCGCCAGCAGTGATACCCTAGCGAGCTCCTACGAGCAGTACGTC. The rearrangement uses TRBV10-2 and TRBJ2-7, with D possibly TRBD2 on 6 matching bases. The germline V and J ends were trimmed by 3 bases and 0 bases, with 12 bases remaining between them. Germline lookup yields CDR1 WSHSY and CDR2 SAAADI. This CDR3 region has 15 residues.

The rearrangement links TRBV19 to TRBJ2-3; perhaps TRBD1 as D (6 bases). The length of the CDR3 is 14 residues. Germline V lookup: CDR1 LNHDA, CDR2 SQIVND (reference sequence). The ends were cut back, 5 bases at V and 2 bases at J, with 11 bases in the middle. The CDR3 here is CASSPGQNTDTQYF. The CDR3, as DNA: TGTGCCAGTAGTCCAGGACAGAACACAGATACGCAGTATTTT.

This CDR3 is CASSEAQIGMNTEAFF. In DNA, the CDR3 is TGTGCCAGCAGTGAAGCACAGATCGGTATGAACACTGAAGCTTTCTTT. The chain uses TRBV6-1 and TRBJ1-1; D remains unclear. Trimming removed 0 bases at V and 0 bases at J, with 11 bases between. CDR1 MNHNS and CDR2 SASEGT come from the germline V gene. The CDR3 is 16 residues long.

CDR3 bases: TGTGCCAGCAGTTTCCCGGGAGAGCCCCAGCATTTT. Its translation is CASSFPGEPQHF. The chain links TRBV12-3 or TRBV12-4 to TRBJ1-5; D is uncertain. V was shortened by 3 bases and J by 8 bases, with 8 bases between the two germline ends. The CDR3 runs 12 residues.

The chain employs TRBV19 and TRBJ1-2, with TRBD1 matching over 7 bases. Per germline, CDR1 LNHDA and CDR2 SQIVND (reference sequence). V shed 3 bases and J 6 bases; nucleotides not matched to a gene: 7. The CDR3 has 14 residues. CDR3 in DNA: TGTGCCAGTAGTATCTCGGGACAGAGGAATGGCTACACCTTC. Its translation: CASSISGQRNGYTF.

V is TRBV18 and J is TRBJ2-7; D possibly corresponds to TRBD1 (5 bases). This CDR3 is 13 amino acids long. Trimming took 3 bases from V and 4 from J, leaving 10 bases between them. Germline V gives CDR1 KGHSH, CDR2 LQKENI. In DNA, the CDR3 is TGTGCCAGCTCACCGACGCAGGGTTACGAGCAGTACTTC. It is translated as CASSPTQGYEQYF.